The present T cell receptor beta chain was sequenced within a study of follicular helper T cells after annual influenza vaccination. Study details: Days 0, 7 and 28 post-vaccination were the blood draw times.

This clone was observed a few times. Germline CDR1 WSHSY, CDR2 SAAADI. Trimming shortened V by 7 bases and J by 0 bases, and 12 bases separated the two germline ends. The length of the CDR3 is 14 residues. Described time point: 2014-2015 season, 7 days after vaccination. Adults were given seasonal inactivated influenza vaccine, and blood CD4 subsets were sorted before and after vaccination. Profiling relied on immunoSEQ multiplex PCR, and the TCRdb table lists in-frame clones only, not all of them. The top ten hold about 1.3% of the sample, which has about 15,000 clones, less than 85% seen once. The source of this sequence is an adult who received the influenza vaccine. This material consisted of CXCR5+ CD38- circulating T follicular helper cells from blood, taken 7 days after influenza vaccination. Subset indicated: circulating Tfh, non-naive CD4+CXCR5+PD-1+ (ICOS+CD38+ or ICOS-CD38-). The chain links TRBV10-2 to TRBJ1-1, with a possible D match to TRBD1 (6 bases). CDR3 protein: CASTSGQMNTEAFF. The CDR3 bases are TGCGCCAGCACCTCGGGACAAATGAACACTGAAGCTTTCTTT.